Shown below are 28 T cell receptor beta chains from a single sample sequenced in a study of cytomegalovirus exposure and HLA in healthy donors. Primers for the PCR totalled 60 Vbeta and 13 Jbeta. Here immunoSEQ multiplex PCR was the method, and the copy in TCRdb shows in-frame clones only, minus some. The table includes 99,000 or so clones, 60% to 85% detected once. Sequenced: PBMCs. The receptor source for this set is a man between 60 and 70 years old in good health and CMV-seropositive.

The chain has TRBV18 and TRBJ1-2, with 9 nucleotides matching TRBD1. The CDR3 is made up of 15 amino acids. Germline values: CDR1 KGHSH, CDR2 LQKENI. J lost 6 bases, V lost 3 bases, and 8 bases had no gene match. CDR3 in amino acids: CASSPGDRARDGYTF. The CDR3 DNA sequence: TGTGCCAGCTCACCGGGGGACAGGGCCCGGGATGGCTACACCTTC.

This chain links TRBV2 with TRBJ2-3, with D perhaps matching TRBD1 (6 bases). The V end lost 6 bases, the J end lost 5 bases, and 21 bases lay between the germline ends. This CDR3 comprises 16 residues. Germline values: CDR1 SNHLY, CDR2 FYNNEI. The CDR3 nucleotides read TGTGCCAGCAGCGGACCCCCAGGACAGATCGGAGATACGCAGTATTTT. Translating gives CASSGPPGQIGDTQYF.

This clone was detected once. The V gene is TRBV27, the J gene TRBJ2-5, with 9 nucleotides matching TRBD2. CDR1 is MNHEY, CDR2 SMNVEV, per germline (reference sequence). CDR3 length equals 16 residues. V was clipped by 2 bases and J by 2 bases; unmatched bases: 6. Here the CDR3 reads CASSLLGLAGQETQYF. The CDR3 DNA is TGTGCCAGCAGTTTACTGGGGCTAGCGGGGCAAGAGACCCAGTACTTC.

The rearrangement links TRBV11-3 to TRBJ2-7, with TRBD1 matching 7 bases. There are 15 residues in the CDR3. V lost 1 base to trimming and J lost 0 bases; unmatched junction nucleotides: 3. The germline CDR1 and CDR2 sequences are SGHNT and YENEEA. The CDR3 region has the DNA TGTGCCAGCAGCTTAGGACGGGACAGCTCCTACGAGCAGTACTTC. This translates into CASSLGRDSSYEQYF.

This chain links TRBV11-2 with TRBJ1-5, with unresolved D. Germline lookup yields CDR1 SGHAT and CDR2 FQNNGV. The CDR3 loop spans 17 amino acids. Trimming removed 0 bases at V and 4 bases at J, with 16 bases between. The CDR3, as DNA: TGTGCCAGCAGCTTAGAAGGAGGACGTTACGCTAATCAGCCCCAGCATTTT. Protein sequence: CASSLEGGRYANQPQHF.

This clone was observed a single time. The rearrangement uses TRBV4-1 and TRBJ1-2; 7 positions agree with TRBD1. Trimming removed 6 bases from V and 4 bases from J; junction bases left unmatched: 14. Germline CDR1 and CDR2: MGHRA and YSYEKL. This CDR3 has 16 amino acids. DNA of the CDR3: TGCGCCAGCAGTCACACGAGCGGCAGGGGGACCTATGGCTACACCTTC. Translating gives CASSHTSGRGTYGYTF.

This chain links TRBV10-3 with TRBJ2-3; maybe TRBD2 (6 bases). CDR1 and CDR2 (germline): ENHRY, SYGVKD. The V and J ends lost 2 bases and 8 bases respectively, with 17 bases between them. CDR3 length: 15 residues. This CDR3 reads CAISEGAGPGGTQYF. CDR3 DNA: TGTGCCATCAGTGAGGGGGCGGGGCCTGGAGGTACGCAGTATTTT.

This sequence joins TRBV5-1 and TRBJ1-1; D remains ambiguous. V lost 7 bases, J lost 1 base, and 14 bases lay in between. The length of the CDR3 is 14 residues. Germline values: CDR1 SGHRS, CDR2 YFSETQ. The CDR3 DNA follows: TGCGCCAGCGGTTCTCAAGCTGCGAACACTGAAGCTTTCTTT. Translated: CASGSQAANTEAFF.

V is TRBV6-4 and J is TRBJ2-3; 7 positions match TRBD1. The CDR3 sequence is 16 residues long. J gave up 1 base and V 0 bases, and 4 bases lay outside the gene matches. The germline CDR1 and CDR2 sequences are MRHNA and SNTAGT. This CDR3 is CASSDSTGLGTDTQYF. The CDR3 region has the DNA TGTGCCAGCAGTGACTCGACAGGGCTTGGCACAGATACGCAGTATTTT.

The chain couples TRBV10-3 to TRBJ2-1, with 7 bases aligning to TRBD2. The CDR3 covers 17 residues. CDR1 ENHRY and CDR2 SYGVKD come from the germline V gene. V lost 6 bases to trimming and J lost 0 bases; unmatched junction nucleotides: 11. CDR3 amino acids: CAISSTSRMSSYNEQFF. As DNA, the CDR3 is TGTGCCATCAGCTCGACTAGCCGGATGAGCTCCTACAATGAGCAGTTCTTC.

V gene TRBV7-6 combines with J gene TRBJ2-5; D is perhaps TRBD2 (5 bases). V was clipped by 2 bases and J by 1 base, with 11 bases between them. CDR3 length: 15 amino acids. Germline CDR1 and CDR2: SGHVS and FNYEAQ. This CDR3 is CASSLSTGSQETQYF. Written as DNA, the CDR3 is TGTGCCAGCAGCTTAAGTACTGGGAGCCAAGAGACCCAGTACTTC. Full variable domain (remainder filled in from reference TRBV7-6 and TRBJ2-5): GAGVSQSPRYKVTKRGQDVALRCDPISGHVSLYWYRQALGQGPEFLTYFNYEAQQDKSGLPNDRFSAERPEGSISTLTIQRTEQRDSAMYRCASSLSTGSQETQYFGPGTRLLVL.

The J gene is TRBJ1-2, the V gene TRBV29-1, with D maybe TRBD1 (6 bases). V lost 6 bases and J lost 4, with 21 bases in between. Germline V gene data show CDR1 as SQVTM and CDR2 as ANQGSEA. This CDR3 is built from 15 residues. CDR3 amino acids: CSVLRGQITSYGYTF. For the CDR3, the DNA is TGCAGCGTCCTCCGTGGACAGATCACCAGCTATGGCTACACCTTC.

Only one count was recorded for this clone. The chain is built from TRBV5-1 and TRBJ2-5; 7 positions match TRBD2. V gave up 2 bases and J gave up 9 bases; unmatched junction bases: 13. The CDR3 extends over 15 amino acids. Germline V lookup: CDR1 SGHRS, CDR2 YFSETQ. The CDR3 DNA reads TGCGCCAGCAGCTTACCGGGGGGAAAAGAATCGTCCCAGTACTTC. It translates to CASSLPGGKESSQYF.

The gene calls are TRBV5-1 and TRBJ2-5, with 9 positions matching TRBD1. CDR1 and CDR2 from the germline V gene are SGHRS and YFSETQ. V was pared by 1 base and J by 2 bases, with 6 bases of the junction left unmatched. CDR3 size: 16 residues. In DNA, the CDR3 is TGCGCCAGCAGCTTGTCCGGGACAGGGAGACAAGAGACCCAGTACTTC. It is translated as CASSLSGTGRQETQYF.

The rearrangement links TRBV30 to TRBJ2-5, with 9 bases identical to TRBD2. The CDR3 totals 14 residues. Trimming at V came to 1 base and at J to 3 bases, leaving 3 bases not matched to a gene. Germline CDR1 and CDR2: GTSNPN and SVGIG (reference sequence). CDR3: CAWSGGLAKETQYF. The CDR3 nucleotides are TGTGCCTGGAGTGGAGGACTAGCGAAAGAGACCCAGTACTTC.

The V gene is TRBV4-2, the J gene TRBJ2-4; 14 bases align to TRBD2. Germline assignment: CDR1 LGHNA and CDR2 YNFKEQ. The CDR3 length is 16 residues. The V gene end was trimmed by 0 bases and the J gene end by 8 bases; junction bases not matched to a gene: 3. CDR3 nucleotides: TGTGCCAGCAGCCAAGAGGGACTAGCGGGGGTCGACATTCAGTACTTC. Encoded protein: CASSQEGLAGVDIQYF.

J is TRBJ2-2 and V is TRBV5-4, with TRBD1 as a possible D gene (6 bases). Germline V gene sequence: CDR1 SGHNT, CDR2 YYREEE (reference sequence). The ends were cut back, 0 bases at V and 1 base at J, with 10 bases in the middle. The CDR3 consists of 16 residues. For the CDR3, the DNA is TGTGCCAGCAGCTTGGGACAGGAGAGGAACACCGGGGAGCTGTTTTTT. Residues: CASSLGQERNTGELFF.

Of note for this clone: At one boundary the junction diverges from the germline segment, which might be a read error. V and J are TRBV7-9 and TRBJ1-6, with D perhaps TRBD1 (6 bases). This CDR3 is 15 amino acids long. The germline gives CDR1 SEHNR, CDR2 FQNEAQ (reference sequence). This CDR3 is CSSSLAGQFYSPLHF. As DNA, the CDR3 is TGTTCCAGCAGCTTAGCGGGACAATTTTATTCACCCCTCCACTTT.

This rearrangement joins TRBV5-1 to TRBJ2-1, with D tentatively TRBD1 (7 bases). The CDR3 is made up of 14 amino acids. The V gene's germline CDR1 is SGHRS and CDR2 YFSETQ. V was clipped by 4 bases and J by 6 bases, with 14 bases between them. The CDR3: CASSPAQGGNEQFF. For the CDR3, the DNA is TGCGCCAGCAGCCCTGCTCAGGGGGGCAATGAGCAGTTCTTC.

V gene TRBV15 combines with J gene TRBJ2-2, with TRBD2 as a possible D gene (5 bases). Germline CDR1 reads LNHNV; CDR2 reads YYDKDF (reference sequence). V was shortened by 6 bases and J by 6 bases, with 17 bases between the two germline ends. This CDR3 has 15 amino acids. In DNA, the CDR3 is TGTGCCACCAGGCGGGTCGGTTGGGCATCCGGGGAGCTGTTTTTT. Its protein is CATRRVGWASGELFF. The variable domain in full, with the rest retrieved from reference TRBV15 and TRBJ2-2, is DAMVIQNPRYQVTQFGKPVTLSCSQTLNHNVMYWYQQKSSQAPKLLFHYYDKDFNNEADTPDNFQSRRPNTSFCFLDIRSPGLGDTAMYLCATRRVGWASGELFFGEGSRLTVL.

This chain links TRBV9 with TRBJ2-3; D is possibly TRBD2 (7 bases). This CDR3 is built from 15 residues. The germline V and J ends were trimmed by 5 bases and 2 bases, with 15 bases remaining between them. Germline CDR1 is SGDLS and CDR2 is YYNGEE. The CDR3 region has the DNA TGTGCCAGCAGTAGAGAAGGGGGGGCCACAGATACGCAGTATTTT. Translated: CASSREGGATDTQYF.

The table lists this clone with a few counts. This chain uses TRBV11-2 with TRBJ2-7; 7 bases line up with TRBD2. The germline V gene encodes CDR1 SGHAT and CDR2 FQNNGV. CDR3 length equals 15 residues. V was clipped by 5 bases and J by 1 base; unmatched bases: 8. CDR3 DNA sequence: TGTGCCAGCAGCATAGGACTAGAGATGTCCTACGAGCAGTACTTC. It encodes CASSIGLEMSYEQYF.

This clone was observed a single time. The rearrangement joins TRBV6-1 to TRBJ2-2; perhaps TRBD1 as D (6 bases). V lost 4 bases and J 4 bases, leaving 13 bases between the germline ends. Germline V CDR1 and CDR2: MNHNS, SASEGT. The CDR3 sequence is 15 residues long. The CDR3 reads CASSVQGVVTGELFF. In DNA, the CDR3 is TGTGCCAGCAGTGTACAGGGAGTCGTCACCGGGGAGCTGTTTTTT.

The V and J genes are TRBV7-6 and TRBJ2-1, with TRBD2 identical over 8 bases. The CDR3 consists of 17 residues. After removal of 1 base from V and 7 bases from J, the junction contained 12 bases not matched to a gene. Germline V gives CDR1 SGHVS, CDR2 FNYEAQ. For the CDR3, the DNA is TGTGCCAGCAGCTTAGGGGCTATGAGGCGGGGGGAGAATGAGCAGTTCTTC. Protein product: CASSLGAMRRGENEQFF. Filled out from reference TRBV7-6 and TRBJ2-1, the complete variable domain reads GAGVSQSPRYKVTKRGQDVALRCDPISGHVSLYWYRQALGQGPEFLTYFNYEAQQDKSGLPNDRFSAERPEGSISTLTIQRTEQRDSAMYRCASSLGAMRRGENEQFFGPGTRLTVL.

The chain employs TRBV28 and TRBJ1-5; D is unresolved. The CDR3 is 13 amino acids. V was trimmed by 7 bases and J by 2 bases, leaving 9 bases between them. Per germline, CDR1 MDHEN and CDR2 SYDVKM. CDR3 in amino acids: CASKLLGNQPQHF. CDR3 nucleotide sequence: TGTGCCAGCAAACTATTGGGCAATCAGCCCCAGCATTTT. Together with reference TRBV28 and TRBJ1-5, the CDR3 gives the full variable domain: DVKVTQSSRYLVKRTGEKVFLECVQDMDHENMFWYRQDPGLGLRLIYFSYDVKMKEKGDIPEGYSVSREKKERFSLILESASTNQTSMYLCASKLLGNQPQHFGDGTRLSIL.

The chain uses TRBV28 and TRBJ1-1, with D possibly being TRBD1 (5 bases). Germline V gene data show CDR1 as MDHEN and CDR2 as SYDVKM. This CDR3 spans 18 amino acids. Trimming shortened V by 2 bases and J by 0 bases, and 19 bases separated the two germline ends. CDR3 sequence (DNA): TGTGCCAGCAGTTTAGGAACAGGATGGGCTATTATGAACACTGAAGCTTTCTTT. Protein product: CASSLGTGWAIMNTEAFF.

The chain employs TRBV4-1 and TRBJ2-7, with 8 bases aligning to TRBD1. Germline assignment: CDR1 MGHRA and CDR2 YSYEKL. The CDR3 length is 15 residues. J was trimmed by 0 bases and V by 4 bases; bases with no gene match: 5. CDR3 loop: CASSLGQALSYEQYF. In DNA form, the CDR3 reads TGCGCCAGCAGCCTGGGACAGGCCCTCTCCTACGAGCAGTACTTC.

The genes are TRBV7-9 and TRBJ2-7; possible D gene TRBD2, 5 bases. The CDR3 length is 14 residues. V lost 0 bases, J lost 3 bases, and 9 bases lay in between. CDR1 is SEHNR, CDR2 FQNEAQ, per germline (reference sequence). CDR3 DNA: TGTGCCAGCAGCTTAGCCAATGGACTCTACGAGCAGTACTTC. Residues: CASSLANGLYEQYF.